Below, 26 T cell receptor beta chains from the same sample are listed, as sequenced in a study of post-analysis software for immune sequencing data. Unique molecular identifiers were present in the TCR beta cDNA libraries. TCRdb called the PCR reads again in MiXCR, with one record for every CDR3 protein. Here the sample spans roughly 700,000 distinct CDR3 sequences, 25% to 30% being singletons. Points from the study as a whole: Patients showed TRBV5-6, TRBV5-1 and TRBV20-1 among five TRBV segments more frequent than in controls.

Antigen specificity for these receptors is unknown. The sequencing sample was made of blood. These receptors were collected from a girl aged 10-17 years with multiple sclerosis.

The chain combines TRBV19 with TRBJ1-1; D unclear. The germline V and J ends were trimmed by 1 base and 7 bases, with 16 bases remaining between them. CDR3 length: 15 amino acids. Germline V gives CDR1 LNHDA, CDR2 SQIVND (reference sequence). The CDR3: CASSIVGRGPGEAFF. CDR3 nucleotides: TGTGCCAGTAGTATAGTAGGCCGTGGGCCAGGTGAAGCTTTCTTT.

Only a few counts were recorded for this clonotype. V gene TRBV7-2 combines with J gene TRBJ1-2; 10 positions agree with TRBD1. V lost 5 bases to trimming and J lost 5 bases; unmatched junction nucleotides: 8. This CDR3 contains 15 residues. Germline CDR1 and CDR2: SGHTA and FQGNSA. CDR3 amino acids: CASSLETGGKYGYTF. In nucleotides, the CDR3 is TGTGCCAGCAGCCTCGAGACAGGGGGCAAATATGGCTACACCTTC.

This clonotype was observed a single time. V gene TRBV12-3 or TRBV12-4 combines with J gene TRBJ2-4; D ambiguous. The DNA end lines up better with TRBJ2-7; the J call may be wrong. This CDR3 has 12 residues. In DNA, the CDR3 is TGTGCCAGCAGTTTAGGGTGCTCCGAGCAGTACTTC. This gives the protein CASSLGCSEQYF.

CDR3 bases: TGTGCCAGCAGCCCAGAACAGGGGGCCCTCGGGCAGTACTTC. As protein: CASSPEQGALGQYF. V usage is TRBV9 and J usage is TRBJ2-7, with 9 bases matching TRBD1. The junction had 11 bases not matched to a gene; V was cut back by 4 bases and J by 9 bases. The CDR3 loop spans 14 amino acids. The germline V gene has CDR1 SGDLS and CDR2 YYNGEE.

In its sample, this clonotype was seen many times. The V call is TRBV10-1, the J call TRBJ2-7; TRBD1 agrees at 8 bases. CDR3 size: 15 residues. The trim removed 4 bases at V and 0 bases at J, leaving 5 bases unmatched. The germline gives CDR1 WNHNN, CDR2 SYGVQD (reference sequence). CDR3 residues: CASSAGQVSSYEQYF. The CDR3 coding sequence is TGCGCCAGCAGTGCGGGACAGGTCAGCTCCTACGAGCAGTACTTC.

The chain has TRBV5-1 and TRBJ2-1; TRBD2 agrees at 8 bases. Germline V lookup: CDR1 SGHRS, CDR2 YFSETQ. The CDR3 runs to 14 residues. J gave up 6 bases and V 4 bases, and 6 bases lay outside the gene matches. The CDR3 protein is CASSPREGGNEQFF. The CDR3 DNA sequence: TGCGCCAGCAGCCCCCGGGAGGGTGGCAATGAGCAGTTCTTC.

J is TRBJ1-2 and V is TRBV7-9; no clear D. This CDR3 region has 12 residues. Germline CDR1 SEHNR, CDR2 FQNEAQ (reference sequence). The germline V and J ends were trimmed by 5 bases and 8 bases, with 12 bases remaining between them. CDR3 DNA sequence: TGTGCCAGCAGCACAAGACTGTCAGGCTACACCTTC. Amino acid sequence: CASSTRLSGYTF. The whole variable domain, remainder taken from reference TRBV7-9 and TRBJ1-2, is DTGVSQNPRHKITKRGQNVTFRCDPISEHNRLYWYRQTLGQGPEFLTYFQNEAQLEKSRLLSDRFSAERPKGSFSTLEIQRTEQGDSAMYLCASSTRLSGYTFGSGTRLTVV.

V gene TRBV5-6 combines with J gene TRBJ2-2, with a tentative D call TRBD1 (5 bases). This CDR3 contains 15 residues. Germline assignment: CDR1 SGHDT and CDR2 YYEEEE. Trimming left V 0 bases short and J 3 bases short, with 9 bases between. CDR3 in DNA: TGTGCCAGCAGCTTGGGACAGTGGGACACCGGGGAGCTGTTTTTT. It specifies CASSLGQWDTGELFF.

This clonotype showed up just a few times. The chain is built from TRBV5-8 and TRBJ2-3, with D perhaps given as TRBD1 or TRBD2 (5 bases each). Germline assignment: CDR1 SGHTS and CDR2 YDEGEE. This CDR3 has 14 amino acids. V was cut by 7 bases and J by 0 bases, with 12 bases left in between. CDR3 in DNA: TGTGCCAGCGGGGGATTAATAAGCACAGATACGCAGTATTTT. This codes for CASGGLISTDTQYF.

In this sample, this clonotype turned up a few times. The CDR3 region has the DNA TGCAGTGCTGGGACAGGGATTACGCGGGAGCAGTACTTC. This gives the protein CSAGTGITREQYF. V usage is TRBV20-1 and J usage is TRBJ2-5; TRBD1 agrees at 9 bases. This CDR3 is 13 amino acids long. In germline, CDR1 is DFQATT, CDR2 SNEGSKA (reference sequence). The ends lost 5 bases at V and 11 bases at J; junction bases unmatched: 12.

The chain is built from TRBV3-1 and TRBJ2-3, with TRBD2 identical over 8 bases. Germline CDR1 reads LGHDT; CDR2 reads YNNKEL (reference sequence). V shed 8 bases and J 3 bases; nucleotides not matched to a gene: 4. The CDR3 totals 13 residues. CDR3 coding DNA: TGTGCCAGCCAGCGGGAGTGGACAGATACGCAGTATTTT. This gives the protein CASQREWTDTQYF.

J is TRBJ1-2 and V is TRBV20-1; D might be TRBD1 (6 bases). Trimming pared 2 bases from V and 3 bases from J, leaving 16 bases between. In germline, CDR1 is DFQATT, CDR2 SNEGSKA (reference sequence). This CDR3 has 15 residues. The CDR3 nucleotides read TGCAGTGCTAGACAGTGGGACACACGAGACTATGGCTACACCTTC. Amino acid sequence: CSARQWDTRDYGYTF.

The chain employs TRBV6-1 and TRBJ2-5; D perhaps matches TRBD1 (5 bases). The CDR3 has 16 residues. CDR1 and CDR2 (germline): MNHNS, SASEGT. V was trimmed by 0 bases and J by 2 bases, leaving 13 bases between them. CDR3 amino acids: CASSEALGASQETQYF. Written as DNA, the CDR3 is TGTGCCAGCAGTGAAGCCCTTGGGGCATCGCAAGAGACCCAGTACTTC.

This clonotype was counted many times. The chain joins TRBV10-3 to TRBJ2-1; TRBD2 might be the D (5 bases). Germline loops: CDR1 ENHRY, CDR2 SYGVKD. The CDR3 sequence is 15 residues long. Deletions cut 1 base from V and 7 bases from J, with 14 bases between. CDR3 in DNA: TGTGCCATCAGTGAGTATGGGCTCAGAGGGAATGAGCAGTTCTTC. Translation gives CAISEYGLRGNEQFF.

This clonotype was seen at least ten times. J is TRBJ2-1 and V is TRBV24-1; 7 nucleotides line up with TRBD2. Germline CDR1 and CDR2: KGHDR and SFDVKD. CDR3 length equals 16 residues. V was pared by 0 bases and J by 2 bases, with 3 bases of the junction left unmatched. The CDR3 DNA sequence: TGTGCCACCAGTGATTTGAGCGCGGGGGCCTACAATGAGCAGTTCTTC. This sequence encodes CATSDLSAGAYNEQFF.

This clonotype is a singleton in its sample. The rearrangement links TRBV6-1 to TRBJ2-7; D perhaps matches TRBD1 (5 bases). The germline CDR1 and CDR2 sequences are MNHNS and SASEGT. Trimming took 4 bases from V and 4 from J, leaving 14 bases between them. The CDR3 runs 14 residues. CDR3 region: CASSAYHPGYEQYF. The CDR3 DNA sequence: TGTGCCAGCAGTGCCTACCATCCAGGGTACGAGCAGTACTTC.

This clonotype was seen repeatedly, ten times or more. CDR3 in DNA: TGCGCCAGCAGCCAAGACGGCGTCCGCGGCGAGCAGTACTTC. Translated: CASSQDGVRGEQYF. The chain employs TRBV4-3 and TRBJ2-7; D remains unclear. CDR3 length equals 14 residues. The V and J ends lost 0 bases and 6 bases respectively, with 12 bases between them. Germline CDR1 and CDR2: LGHNA and YSLEER.

V usage is TRBV7-9 and J usage is TRBJ1-1; 8 positions agree with TRBD1. This CDR3 has 15 amino acids. From germline, CDR1 is SEHNR and CDR2 FQNEAQ (reference sequence). V shed 2 bases and J 4 bases; nucleotides not matched to a gene: 6. The CDR3 loop is CASSLQGALGTEAFF. In DNA form, the CDR3 reads TGTGCCAGCAGCTTACAGGGGGCGCTAGGCACTGAAGCTTTCTTT.

This clonotype was observed once. The CDR3, as DNA: TGTGCCAGCAGCTCCCGGACAGGAACTAATGAAAAACTGTTTTTT. This translates into CASSSRTGTNEKLFF. The rearrangement joins TRBV7-9 to TRBJ1-4, with TRBD1 identical over 7 bases. Looked up from germline, CDR1 is SEHNR and CDR2 is FQNEAQ (reference sequence). Unmatched junction bases numbered 3, after V lost 4 bases and J lost 1 base. The CDR3 has 15 amino acids. The full variable domain, rest sourced from reference TRBV7-9 and TRBJ1-4, is DTGVSQNPRHKITKRGQNVTFRCDPISEHNRLYWYRQTLGQGPEFLTYFQNEAQLEKSRLLSDRFSAERPKGSFSTLEIQRTEQGDSAMYLCASSSRTGTNEKLFFGSGTQLSVL.

This clonotype appeared a few times. V is TRBV19 and J is TRBJ1-1, with 7 nucleotides matching TRBD1. The CDR3 totals 17 residues. J gave up 5 bases and V 4 bases, and 16 bases lay outside the gene matches. In germline, CDR1 is LNHDA, CDR2 SQIVND (reference sequence). The CDR3 spells CASSTHPEQGRRTEAFF. In nucleotides, the CDR3 is TGTGCCAGTAGTACTCACCCCGAACAGGGGAGGAGGACTGAAGCTTTCTTT. The variable domain in full, completed from reference TRBV19 and TRBJ1-1, reads DGGITQSPKYLFRKEGQNVTLSCEQNLNHDAMYWYRQDPGQGLRLIYYSQIVNDFQKGDIAEGYSVSREKKESFPLTVTSAQKNPTAFYLCASSTHPEQGRRTEAFFGQGTRLTVV.

This clonotype was observed many times. The genes are TRBV20-1 and TRBJ2-7, with 9 bases aligning to TRBD2. Germline V gene data show CDR1 as DFQATT and CDR2 as SNEGSKA (reference sequence). The CDR3 contains 15 residues. V trimming: 8 bases; J trimming: 6 bases; junction bases outside the gene matches: 17. CDR3 in amino acids: CSIYGSSRREGEQYF. CDR3 sequence (DNA): TGCAGTATCTACGGATCGTCTCGGCGGGAGGGCGAGCAGTACTTC.

The V call is TRBV20-1, the J call TRBJ2-7, with TRBD2 as a possible D gene (6 bases). Trimming cost V 0 bases and J 5 bases, with 17 bases left between them. This CDR3 comprises 15 residues. Germline-derived CDR1 and CDR2 are DFQATT and SNEGSKA (reference sequence). Written as DNA, the CDR3 is TGCAGTGCTAGAGATTTCGGGACTGGTCGTGACGAGCAGTACTTC. It is translated as CSARDFGTGRDEQYF.

The chain couples TRBV20-1 to TRBJ2-5, with a tentative D call TRBD1 (6 bases). The germline V gene has CDR1 DFQATT and CDR2 SNEGSKA (reference sequence). This CDR3 is 11 amino acids long. Deletions cut 6 bases from V and 7 bases from J, with 12 bases between. CDR3 in DNA: TGCAGTGCGCCAGGGGTTGGGACCCAGTACTTC. It translates to CSAPGVGTQYF.

The rearrangement joins TRBV2 to TRBJ2-1; perhaps TRBD2 as D (6 bases). Germline V gives CDR1 SNHLY, CDR2 FYNNEI. V was clipped by 4 bases and J by 8 bases, with 27 bases between them. This CDR3 region has 18 residues. The DNA for the CDR3 is TGTGCCAGCAGTGGGGGGATAGGTGGGGGGACTTTCAGGGATGAGCAGTTCTTC. Encoded protein: CASSGGIGGGTFRDEQFF.

The V call is TRBV7-9, the J call TRBJ2-3, with a possible D match to TRBD1 (6 bases). This CDR3 is 15 amino acids long. V lost 2 bases, J lost 0 bases, and 9 bases lay in between. The germline V gene has CDR1 SEHNR and CDR2 FQNEAQ (reference sequence). CDR3 coding DNA: TGTGCCAGCAGCTTACAGGGGTTAAGCACAGATACGCAGTATTTT. It specifies CASSLQGLSTDTQYF.

This clonotype was detected once. CDR3 DNA sequence: TGTGCCAGCAGTCAAGAGCGGGCCTTCCGGGAGACCCAGTACTTC. Encoded protein: CASSQERAFRETQYF. V and J are TRBV6-2 or TRBV6-3 and TRBJ2-5, with D possibly being TRBD2 (6 bases). V was pared by 5 bases and J by 5 bases, with 18 bases between. CDR3 length: 15 residues. CDR1 is MNHEY and CDR2 is SVGEGT in the germline V gene.